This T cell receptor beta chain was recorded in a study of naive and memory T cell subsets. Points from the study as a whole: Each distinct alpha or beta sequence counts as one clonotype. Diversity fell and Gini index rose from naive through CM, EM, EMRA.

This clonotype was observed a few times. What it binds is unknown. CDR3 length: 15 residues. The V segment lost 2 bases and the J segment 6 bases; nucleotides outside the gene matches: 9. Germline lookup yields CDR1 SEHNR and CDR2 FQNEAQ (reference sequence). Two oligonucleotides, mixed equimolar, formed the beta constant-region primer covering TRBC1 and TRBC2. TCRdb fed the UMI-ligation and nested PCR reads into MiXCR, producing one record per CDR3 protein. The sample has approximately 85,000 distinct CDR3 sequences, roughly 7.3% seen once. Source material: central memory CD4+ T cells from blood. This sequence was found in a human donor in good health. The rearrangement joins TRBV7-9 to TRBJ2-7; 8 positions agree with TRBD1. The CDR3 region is CASSLWGQDAAEQYF. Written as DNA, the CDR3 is TGTGCCAGCAGCTTATGGGGACAGGACGCTGCCGAGCAGTACTTC.